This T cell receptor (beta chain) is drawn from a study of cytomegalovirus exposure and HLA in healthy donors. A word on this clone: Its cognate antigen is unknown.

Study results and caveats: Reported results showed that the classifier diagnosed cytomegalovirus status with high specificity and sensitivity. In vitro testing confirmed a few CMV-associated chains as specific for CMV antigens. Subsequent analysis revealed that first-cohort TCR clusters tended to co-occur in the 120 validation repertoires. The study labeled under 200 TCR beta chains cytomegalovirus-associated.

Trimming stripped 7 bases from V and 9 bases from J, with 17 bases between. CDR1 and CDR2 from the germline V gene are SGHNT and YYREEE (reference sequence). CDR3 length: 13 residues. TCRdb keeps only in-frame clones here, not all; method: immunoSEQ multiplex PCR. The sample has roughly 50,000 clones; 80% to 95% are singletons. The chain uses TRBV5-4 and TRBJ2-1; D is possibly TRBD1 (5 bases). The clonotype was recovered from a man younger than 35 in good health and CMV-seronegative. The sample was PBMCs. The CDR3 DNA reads TGTGCCAGCCGCTCCGCCCCAGGGCGTGAGCAGTTCTTC. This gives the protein CASRSAPGREQFF.